The clone carrying this TCR beta chain was observed at least ten times. This sample is drawn from a study of early T cells in non-severe SARS-CoV-2 infection. The V end was cut by 0 bases, the J end by 0 bases, with 12 bases between. This CDR3 contains 16 residues. The V gene's germline CDR1 is LGHNA and CDR2 YSLEER. The TCR library protocol attached unique molecular identifiers to the individual cDNA molecules. TCRdb processed the 5' RACE reads anew with MiXCR; each CDR3 protein has one entry. The profile covers fewer than 55,000 distinct CDR3 sequences, with 9.5% to 11% appearing a single time and less than 15% taken by the ten largest.

The source material was whole blood. The chain combines TRBV4-3 with TRBJ2-7; no definite D call. The sequence was collected from an adult who was a healthcare worker with PCR-confirmed SARS-CoV-2 infection or an uninfected control (not recorded which). The CDR3 DNA is TGCGCCAGCAGCCAAGAGGCTGGACGAAACTCCTACGAGCAGTACTTC. Its translation is CASSQEAGRNSYEQYF.